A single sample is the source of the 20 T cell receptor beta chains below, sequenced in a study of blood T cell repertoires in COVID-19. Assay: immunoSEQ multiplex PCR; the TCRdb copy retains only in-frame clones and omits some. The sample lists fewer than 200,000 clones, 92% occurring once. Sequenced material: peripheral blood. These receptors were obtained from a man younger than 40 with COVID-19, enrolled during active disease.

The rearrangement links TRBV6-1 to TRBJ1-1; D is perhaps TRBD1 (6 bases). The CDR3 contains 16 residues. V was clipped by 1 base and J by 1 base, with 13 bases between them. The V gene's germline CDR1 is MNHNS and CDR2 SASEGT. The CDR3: CASSEEGGEPNTEAFF. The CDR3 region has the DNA TGTGCCAGCAGTGAAGAGGGGGGGGAACCGAACACTGAAGCTTTCTTT.

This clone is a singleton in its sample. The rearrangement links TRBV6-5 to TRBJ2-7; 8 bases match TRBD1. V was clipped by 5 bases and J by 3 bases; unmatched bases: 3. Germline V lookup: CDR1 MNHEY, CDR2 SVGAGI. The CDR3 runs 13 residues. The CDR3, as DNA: TGTGCCAGCAGTCAGGGGGCGTTCTACGAGCAGTACTTC. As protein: CASSQGAFYEQYF.

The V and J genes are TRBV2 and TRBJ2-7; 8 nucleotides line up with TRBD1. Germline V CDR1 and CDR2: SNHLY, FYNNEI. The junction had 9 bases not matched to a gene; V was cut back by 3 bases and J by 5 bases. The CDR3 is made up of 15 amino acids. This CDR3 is CASSDQGARGNEQYF. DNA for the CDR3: TGTGCCAGCAGTGACCAGGGGGCCCGGGGAAACGAGCAGTACTTC.

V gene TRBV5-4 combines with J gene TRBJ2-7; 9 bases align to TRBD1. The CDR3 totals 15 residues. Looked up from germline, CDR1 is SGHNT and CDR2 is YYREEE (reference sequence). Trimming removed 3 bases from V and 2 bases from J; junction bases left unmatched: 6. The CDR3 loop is CASSSRDRAAYEQYF. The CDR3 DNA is TGTGCCAGCAGCTCCCGGGACAGGGCCGCCTACGAGCAGTACTTC.

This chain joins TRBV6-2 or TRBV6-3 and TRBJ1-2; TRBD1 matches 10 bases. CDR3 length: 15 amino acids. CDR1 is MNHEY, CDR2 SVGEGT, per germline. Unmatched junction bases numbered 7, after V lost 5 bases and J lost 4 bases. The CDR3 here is CASSPGQGVLYGYTF. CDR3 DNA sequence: TGTGCCAGCAGTCCCGGACAGGGGGTGCTCTATGGCTACACCTTC.

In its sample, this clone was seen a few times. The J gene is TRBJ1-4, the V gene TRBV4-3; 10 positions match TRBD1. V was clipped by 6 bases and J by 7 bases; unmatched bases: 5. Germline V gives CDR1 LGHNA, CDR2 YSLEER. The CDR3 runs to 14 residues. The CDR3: CASSSGQGSEKLFF. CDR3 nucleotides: TGCGCCAGCAGTTCGGGACAGGGGAGTGAAAAACTGTTTTTT.

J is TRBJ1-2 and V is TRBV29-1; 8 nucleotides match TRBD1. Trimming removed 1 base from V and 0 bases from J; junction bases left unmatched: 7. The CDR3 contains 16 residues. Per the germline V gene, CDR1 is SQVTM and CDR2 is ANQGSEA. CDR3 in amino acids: CSVEGWGQASNYGYTF. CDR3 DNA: TGCAGCGTTGAAGGCTGGGGACAGGCCTCTAACTATGGCTACACCTTC.

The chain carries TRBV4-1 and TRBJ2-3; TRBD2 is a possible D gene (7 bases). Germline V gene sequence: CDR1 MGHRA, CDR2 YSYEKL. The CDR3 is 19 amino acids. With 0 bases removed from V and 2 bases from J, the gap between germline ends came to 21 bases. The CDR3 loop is CASSQERYGGLLITDTQYF. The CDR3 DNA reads TGCGCCAGCAGCCAAGAGAGATACGGGGGGCTCCTTATCACAGATACGCAGTATTTT.

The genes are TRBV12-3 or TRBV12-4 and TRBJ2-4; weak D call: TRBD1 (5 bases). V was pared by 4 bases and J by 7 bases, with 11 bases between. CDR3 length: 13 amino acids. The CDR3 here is CASSSRVFNIQYF. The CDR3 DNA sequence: TGTGCCAGCAGTTCCAGGGTTTTCAACATTCAGTACTTC.

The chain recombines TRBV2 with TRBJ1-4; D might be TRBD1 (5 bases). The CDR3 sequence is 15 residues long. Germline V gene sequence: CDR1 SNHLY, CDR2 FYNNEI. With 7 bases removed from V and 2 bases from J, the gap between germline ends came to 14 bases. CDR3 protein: CASKAEEGTNEKLFF. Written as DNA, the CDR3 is TGTGCCAGCAAGGCAGAGGAGGGGACTAATGAAAAACTGTTTTTT.

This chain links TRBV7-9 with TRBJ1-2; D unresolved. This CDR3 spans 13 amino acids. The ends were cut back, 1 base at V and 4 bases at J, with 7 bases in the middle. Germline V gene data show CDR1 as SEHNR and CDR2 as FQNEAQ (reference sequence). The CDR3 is CASSLGVGYGYTF. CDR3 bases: TGTGCCAGCAGCTTAGGTGTCGGCTATGGCTACACCTTC.

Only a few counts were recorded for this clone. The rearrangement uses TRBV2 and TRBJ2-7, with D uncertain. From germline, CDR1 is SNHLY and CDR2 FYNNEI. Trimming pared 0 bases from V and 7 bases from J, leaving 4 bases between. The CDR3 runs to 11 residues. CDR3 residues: CASSEAREQYF. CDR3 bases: TGTGCCAGCAGTGAAGCGCGGGAGCAGTACTTC.

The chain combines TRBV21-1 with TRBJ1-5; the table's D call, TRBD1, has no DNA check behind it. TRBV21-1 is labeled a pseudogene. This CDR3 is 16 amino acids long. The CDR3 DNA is TGTGCCAGCAGCAAAGCCGGTAGACAGGGGAATCAGCCCCAGCATTTT. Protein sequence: CASSKAGRQGNQPQHF.

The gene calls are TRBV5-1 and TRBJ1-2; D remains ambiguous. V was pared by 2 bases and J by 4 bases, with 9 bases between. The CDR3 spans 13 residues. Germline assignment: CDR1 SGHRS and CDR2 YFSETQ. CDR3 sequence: CASSLTSSYGYTF. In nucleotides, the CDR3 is TGCGCCAGCAGCTTAACAAGTTCCTATGGCTACACCTTC.

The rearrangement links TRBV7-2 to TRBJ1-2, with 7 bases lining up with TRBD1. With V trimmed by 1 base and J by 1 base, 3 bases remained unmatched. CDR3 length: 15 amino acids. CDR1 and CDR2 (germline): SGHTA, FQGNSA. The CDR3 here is CASSLGSGGNYGYTF. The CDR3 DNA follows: TGTGCCAGCAGCTTAGGTTCAGGGGGTAACTATGGCTACACCTTC.

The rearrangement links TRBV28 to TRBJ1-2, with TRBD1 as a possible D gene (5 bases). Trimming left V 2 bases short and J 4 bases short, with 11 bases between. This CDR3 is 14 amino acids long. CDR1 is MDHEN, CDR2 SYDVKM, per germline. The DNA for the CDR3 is TGTGCCAGCAGTTTAACAGGCTCCGGCTATGGCTACACCTTC. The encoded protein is CASSLTGSGYGYTF.

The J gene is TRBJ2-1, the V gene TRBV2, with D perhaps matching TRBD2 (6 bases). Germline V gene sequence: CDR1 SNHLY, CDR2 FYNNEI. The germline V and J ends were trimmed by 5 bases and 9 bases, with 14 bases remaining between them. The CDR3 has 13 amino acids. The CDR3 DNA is TGTGCCAGCAGTAGCGGGCCGGTCGGTGAGCAGTTCTTC. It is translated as CASSSGPVGEQFF.

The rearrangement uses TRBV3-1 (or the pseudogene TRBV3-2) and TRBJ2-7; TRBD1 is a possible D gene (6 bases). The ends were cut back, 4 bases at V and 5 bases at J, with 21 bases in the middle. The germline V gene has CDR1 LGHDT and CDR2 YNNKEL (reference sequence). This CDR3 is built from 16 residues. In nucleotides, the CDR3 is TGTGCCAGCAGCCTAAACGGGTGGGGGCTGGGGAACGAGCAGTACTTC. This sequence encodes CASSLNGWGLGNEQYF.

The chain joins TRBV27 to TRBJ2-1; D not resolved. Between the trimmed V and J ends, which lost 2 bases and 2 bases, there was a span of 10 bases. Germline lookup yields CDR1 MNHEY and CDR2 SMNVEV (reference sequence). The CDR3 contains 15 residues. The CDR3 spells CASSLGGYAYNEQFF. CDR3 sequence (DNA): TGTGCCAGCAGTTTAGGCGGTTACGCCTACAATGAGCAGTTCTTC.

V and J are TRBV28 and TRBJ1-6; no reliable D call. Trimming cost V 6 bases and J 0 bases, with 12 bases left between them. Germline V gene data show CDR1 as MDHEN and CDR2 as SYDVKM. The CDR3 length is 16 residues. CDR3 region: CASSLGGSSYNSPLHF. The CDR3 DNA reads TGTGCCAGCAGCTTGGGTGGGAGCTCCTATAATTCACCCCTCCACTTT.